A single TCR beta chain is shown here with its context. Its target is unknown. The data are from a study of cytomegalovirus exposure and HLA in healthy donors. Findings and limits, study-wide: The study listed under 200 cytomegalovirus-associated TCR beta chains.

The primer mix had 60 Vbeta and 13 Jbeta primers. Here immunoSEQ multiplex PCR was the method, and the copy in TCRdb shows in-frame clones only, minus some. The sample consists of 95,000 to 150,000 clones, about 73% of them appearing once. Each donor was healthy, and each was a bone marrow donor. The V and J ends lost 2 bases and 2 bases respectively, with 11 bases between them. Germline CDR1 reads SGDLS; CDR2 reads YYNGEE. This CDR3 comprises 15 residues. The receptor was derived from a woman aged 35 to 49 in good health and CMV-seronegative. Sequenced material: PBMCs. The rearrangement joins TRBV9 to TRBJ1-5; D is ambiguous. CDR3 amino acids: CASSVGGGGNQPQHF. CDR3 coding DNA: TGTGCCAGCAGCGTGGGCGGCGGGGGCAATCAGCCCCAGCATTTT.